Below, one TCR beta chain is given with its context. This clonotype was observed a single time. Which antigen it targets is not known. Per-nucleotide qualities are absent, and no much larger clonotype sits a single base away. The method behind the library was 5' RACE. Instrument on record: Illumina HiSeq 2000. A universal primer binding site was introduced by template switching, and a unique molecular identifier was present in the final cDNA, enabling accurate counting of TCR cDNA molecules. Specific primers in the conserved constant-segment region were used to synthesize first-strand cDNA for TCR alpha and beta chains. To control for contamination, each cDNA library was double barcoded with a SMART-Mk sample barcode plus Illumina barcodes. TruSeq adapter sequences, together with Illumina sample barcodes, were added in two successive PCR steps. Sequencing of the TCR alpha and beta cDNA libraries was done on the Illumina HiSeq platform using custom primers. The paper's processing steps were these. MiGEC processed the raw reads to extract unique molecular identifiers, while MiXCR was used to determine the CDR3 positions. For each individual, recombination models were inferred using an EM algorithm with the repgenHMM and IGoR tools. Shared clonotypes were analyzed with the tcR package in R, and sharing was normalized by the product of cloneset sizes. To study raw recombination without the effects of thymic and clonal selection, out-of-frame nonproductive sequences were analyzed. TCRdb ran its own pipeline on the public reads, namely fastp trimming at Q25 and MiXCR clone calling, and kept in-frame beta chains. Here each entry gathers all rows of one CDR3 protein and keeps the most common genes and DNA. The V and J calls and clone size come from TCRdb's table, not from the authors' own analysis. This sample lists approximately 1.8 million distinct CDR3 sequences; under 35% were detected once. Of the sample, under 0.35% falls within the top ten clones.

This record belongs to a study of identical twins (dated by TCRdb to 2016 to 2017). In terms of the full investigation: TCR alpha and beta repertoires from monozygotic twins, unrelated adults of various ages and cord blood were deep-sequenced to test whether fetal clonotypes persist. To rule out contamination, the twin experiments were replicated at different times with different library preparation protocols.

Every donor was a healthy Caucasian. Here is what the overall study found, with its caveats: Fewer insertions were carried by abundant cord blood beta clonotypes, a similar but weaker trend appeared in young adult naive repertoires, and no such trend appeared in memory repertoires. Because the same donors could not be followed over many years, conclusions were based on cross-sectional statistical analysis. Compared with coincidental sharing between unrelated individuals, out-of-frame TCR alpha sequences shared between twins had an excess of sequences with low generation probability. Invariant T cells such as MAIT and iNKT could partly confound zero-insertion analyses, though diverse VJ usage argued against this for most clonotypes. In beta out-of-frame sequences, excess twin sharing was weaker, because having fewer shared sequences lowered the signal-to-noise ratio. Out-of-frame TCR alpha sharing in monozygotic twins was systematically underestimated by recombination models, whereas sharing between unrelated individuals was in agreement with the recombination models.

The germline V gene encodes CDR1 SGHDT and CDR2 YYEEEE. V is pared back by 2 bases and J by 4 bases, with 11 bases lying between the germline termini. The CDR3 runs 14 amino acids, cysteine and phenylalanine included. Solely the CDR3 DNA is kept, with 42 bases framed from the first base. The sequenced sample consisted of cord blood. This receptor was taken from a newborn girl in good health. The rearrangement joined TRBV5-6 to TRBJ2-3; no D segment can be confidently identified. The CDR3 protein: CASSFFWVSDTQYF. The DNA reads TGTGCCAGCAGCTTTTTTTGGGTCTCAGATACGCAGTATTTT.